The present entry profiles one T cell receptor beta chain with its context. In the original processing: Counts of nucleated cells, estimated from reference gene primer amplification, were obtained. Assay used: immunoSEQ multiplex PCR; TCRdb lists only in-frame clones, some missing. V and J calls and clone size come straight from that table; D and trimming were deduced from the DNA. The sample holds 200,000 or so clones, about 85% seen once. Trimming stripped 3 bases from V and 2 bases from J, with 11 bases between. Germline V lookup: CDR1 KGHSH, CDR2 LQKENI. The CDR3 has 15 residues. The sample belongs to a study of blood T cell repertoires in COVID-19. Study summary: Collection of acute and convalescent COVID-19 samples took place in the United States, Italy and Spain.

Seattle's cohort entered during active infection and was followed longitudinally. This TCR derives from a person aged 65-85 years with COVID-19, enrolled during active disease. The chain carries TRBV18 and TRBJ1-5, with unresolved D. The specimen sequenced was peripheral blood. CDR3 sequence: CASSPPGGGNQPQHF. The CDR3 DNA follows: TGTGCCAGCTCACCCCCGGGAGGCGGCAATCAGCCCCAGCATTTT.